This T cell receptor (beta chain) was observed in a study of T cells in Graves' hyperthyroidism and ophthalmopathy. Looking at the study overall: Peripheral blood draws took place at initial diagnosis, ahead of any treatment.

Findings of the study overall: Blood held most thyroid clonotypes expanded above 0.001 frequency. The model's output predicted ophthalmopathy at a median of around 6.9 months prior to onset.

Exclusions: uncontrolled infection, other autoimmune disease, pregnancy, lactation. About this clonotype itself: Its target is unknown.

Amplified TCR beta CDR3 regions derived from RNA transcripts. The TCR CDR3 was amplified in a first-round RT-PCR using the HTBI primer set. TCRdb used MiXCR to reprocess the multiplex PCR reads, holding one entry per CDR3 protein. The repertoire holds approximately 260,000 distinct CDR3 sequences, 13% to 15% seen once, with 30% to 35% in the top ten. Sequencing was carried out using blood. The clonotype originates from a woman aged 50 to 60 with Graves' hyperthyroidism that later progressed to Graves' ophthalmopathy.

CDR3 in amino acids: CASSADGGQETQYF. The CDR3 region has the DNA TGTGCCAGCAGCGCAGACGGGGGCCAAGAGACCCAGTACTTC. J is TRBJ2-5 and V is TRBV11-3; D is possibly TRBD2 (6 bases). Germline V gene sequence: CDR1 SGHNT, CDR2 YENEEA. CDR3 length: 14 amino acids. V lost 5 bases and J lost 1, with 11 bases in between.